Relative to its sample, the clone carrying this TCR gamma chain is medium-sized. Sequencing used genomic DNA taken from PBMCs of patients and controls. Controls were healthy adult blood donors matched for age and sex. The germline CDR1 and CDR2 sequences are EGSTGY and YDSYTSSV. Trimming removed 0 bases from V and 2 bases from J; junction bases left unmatched: 4. The CDR3 is 14 amino acids. These data belong to a study of gamma delta lymphoproliferative disorders and STAT genes. Across the study: Each gamma-chain library started from at least 50 ng of genomic DNA, using the LymphoTrack Dx TCRG Assay. Delta libraries were made per EuroClonality-NGS working group procedure.

With CATT, TCRdb re-called clones from the multiplex PCR reads. The profile shows 3,500 to 4,500 gamma-chain clones, 6% to 7.5% of them singletons. What was sequenced was blood. This clonotype was obtained from a human donor in good health. The chain combines TRGV4 with TRGJ1 or TRGJ2. TCRdb does not report a J gene; here it was assigned by matching the DNA to germline references. CDR3 bases: TGTGCCACCTGGGATGGGCCCCATTATTATAAGAAACTCTTT. Encoded protein: CATWDGPHYYKKLF.